The clone carrying this TCR beta chain was observed a handful of times. The CDR3 extends over 12 amino acids. From germline, CDR1 is SGHAT and CDR2 FQDESV (reference sequence). The ends were cut back, 3 bases at V and 7 bases at J, with 6 bases in the middle. The study recruited people aged roughly 18 to 100 years across around 24 US areas. The data derive from a study of blood T cell repertoires in COVID-19. Study-wide background: Donors in the United States, Italy and Spain gave samples during acute or convalescent COVID-19.

The method was immunoSEQ multiplex PCR; TCRdb's version includes in-frame clones alone and lacks a portion of them. The sample lists hundreds of thousands of clones, around 87% occurring once. The TCR sequence derives from a man aged 35-49 years in a cohort exposed to, infected with or recovered from COVID-19 (not recorded which). Input material: PBMCs or T cells enriched from blood (not recorded which). The chain carries TRBV11-1 and TRBJ2-2, with D hard to call. The CDR3 loop reads CASSFLIGELFF. CDR3 bases: TGTGCCAGCAGCTTTTTAATCGGGGAGCTGTTTTTT.